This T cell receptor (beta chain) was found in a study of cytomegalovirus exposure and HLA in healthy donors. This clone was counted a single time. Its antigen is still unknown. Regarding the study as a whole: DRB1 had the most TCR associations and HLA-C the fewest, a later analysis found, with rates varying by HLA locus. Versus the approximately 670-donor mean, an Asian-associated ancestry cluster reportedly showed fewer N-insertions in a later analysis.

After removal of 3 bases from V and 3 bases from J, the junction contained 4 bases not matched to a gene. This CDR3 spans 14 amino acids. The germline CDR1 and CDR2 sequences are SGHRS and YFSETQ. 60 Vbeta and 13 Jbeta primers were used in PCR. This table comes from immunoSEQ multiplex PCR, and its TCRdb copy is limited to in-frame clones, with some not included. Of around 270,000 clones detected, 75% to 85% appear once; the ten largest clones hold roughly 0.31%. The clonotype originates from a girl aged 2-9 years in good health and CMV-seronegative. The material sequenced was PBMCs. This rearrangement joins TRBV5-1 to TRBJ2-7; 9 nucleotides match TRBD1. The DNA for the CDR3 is TGCGCCAGCAGCTCTGGGACAGGGAGCTACGAGCAGTACTTC. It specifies CASSSGTGSYEQYF.